Listed below are T cell receptor beta chains from one sample, sequenced in a study of blood T cell repertoires in COVID-19. Sequencing was performed with immunoSEQ multiplex PCR; in TCRdb, only in-frame clones are kept and a portion is missing. The sample includes a few hundred thousand clones, around 82% seen only once; the top ten take 1% to 1.5%. The sample was peripheral blood. The receptors shown here come from a woman aged 45-59 years with acute or convalescent COVID-19. Each CDR3 is given with its conserved first and last residue. Each record gives: V gene, J gene, clone size, D gene, CDR3 DNA, CDR3 protein. The D gene is left open where the match is weak. The size entry is marked missing in some rows and otherwise reads once, few, many or a size class.

V: TRBV15; J: TRBJ2-7; size: NA; D: NA; DNA: TGTGCCACCAGCGGGTATTGGGGGGAGAGCTACGAGCAGTACTTC; CDR3: CATSGYWGESYEQYF
V: TRBV11-2; J: TRBJ1-1; size: NA; D: TRBD1; DNA: TGTGCCAGCAGCTTGACAGGGGGTTACACTGAAGCTTTCTTT; CDR3: CASSLTGGYTEAFF
V: TRBV4-3; J: TRBJ2-7; size: once; D: NA; DNA: TGCGCCAGCAGCCAAAACTTTGACAGTTCCTACGAGCAGTACTTC; CDR3: CASSQNFDSSYEQYF
V: TRBV12-3/TRBV12-4; J: TRBJ2-1; size: once; D: NA; DNA: TGTGCCAGCAGTTTAGGGACAGCTAATGAGCAGTTCTTC; CDR3: CASSLGTANEQFF
V: TRBV10-3; J: TRBJ1-1; size: NA; D: TRBD1; DNA: TGTGCCATCAGAACAGGGGACACTGAAGCTTTCTTT; CDR3: CAIRTGDTEAFF
V: TRBV7-2; J: TRBJ1-1; size: NA; D: NA; DNA: TGTGCCAGCAGCTTGGGCGGGGAGGAAGCTTTCTTT; CDR3: CASSLGGEEAFF
V: TRBV19; J: TRBJ2-5; size: NA; D: NA; DNA: TGTGCCAGTAGTATAGATCGGTCGCAAGAGACCCAGTACTTC; CDR3: CASSIDRSQETQYF
V: TRBV5-1; J: TRBJ2-4; size: NA; D: TRBD1; DNA: TGCGCCAGCAGCTCGGACAGGGGCAGAAACATTCAGTACTTC; CDR3: CASSSDRGRNIQYF
V: TRBV5-1; J: TRBJ1-2; size: NA; D: NA; DNA: TGCGCCAGCACCCTTGCCCTGGGAGATGGCTACACCTTC; CDR3: CASTLALGDGYTF
V: TRBV5-1; J: TRBJ2-7; size: NA; D: TRBD2; DNA: TGCGCCAGCAGCCCGAGCGGGGGCTCCTACGAGCAGTACTTC; CDR3: CASSPSGGSYEQYF
V: TRBV7-2; J: TRBJ1-2; size: NA; D: NA; DNA: TGTGCCAGCAGCTTAGTGGGGGGGGCGGAATATGGCTACACCTTC; CDR3: CASSLVGGAEYGYTF
V: TRBV18; J: TRBJ1-5; size: NA; D: NA; DNA: TGTGCCAGCTCATCCACAGGGCTCTTCCAGCCCCAGCATTTT; CDR3: CASSSTGLFQPQHF
V: TRBV7-2; J: TRBJ1-3; size: NA; D: NA; DNA: TGTGCCAGCAGCTTAGCACCGGTCGACTCTGGAAACACCATATATTTT; CDR3: CASSLAPVDSGNTIYF
V: TRBV7-8; J: TRBJ2-1; size: NA; D: TRBD2; DNA: TGTGCCAGCAGCGCCTTTCTAGCGGCGAGCTCCTACAATGAGCAGTTCTTC; CDR3: CASSAFLAASSYNEQFF
V: TRBV4-1; J: TRBJ1-5; size: NA; D: NA; DNA: TGCGCCAGCAGCCCTTTAGGGGCAGGTGATAGCAATCAGCCCCAGCATTTT; CDR3: CASSPLGAGDSNQPQHF
V: TRBV27; J: TRBJ1-5; size: once; D: NA; DNA: TGTGCCAGCAGTTTTGGGGGGCAGCCCCAGCATTTT; CDR3: CASSFGGQPQHF
V: TRBV3-1/TRBV3-2; J: TRBJ2-2; size: NA; D: TRBD1; DNA: TGTGCCAGCATGGACAGGAAGGGAACCGGGGAGCTGTTTTTT; CDR3: CASMDRKGTGELFF
V: TRBV6-6; J: TRBJ1-6; size: NA; D: NA; DNA: TGTGCCATAAGGACGGACAGTTATAATTCACCCCTCCACTTT; CDR3: CAIRTDSYNSPLHF
V: TRBV29-1; J: TRBJ2-4; size: NA; D: TRBD1; DNA: TGCAGCGTTGAGGACCCGACAGGGACCATTCAGTACTTC; CDR3: CSVEDPTGTIQYF
V: TRBV18; J: TRBJ1-5; size: NA; D: NA; DNA: TGTGCCAGCTCATCTCTCAATCAGCCCCAGCATTTT; CDR3: CASSSLNQPQHF
V: TRBV19; J: TRBJ1-5; size: NA; D: TRBD1; DNA: TGTGCCACACAGACAGGGGTTTGGCAGCCCCAGCATTTT; CDR3: CATQTGVWQPQHF
V: TRBV7-2; J: TRBJ2-4; size: NA; D: NA; DNA: TGTGCCAGCAGCTTAATGGGCGACGGAAAAAACATTCAGTACTTC; CDR3: CASSLMGDGKNIQYF
V: TRBV18; J: TRBJ2-2; size: once; D: TRBD1; DNA: TGTGCCAGCTCACCCCCAGGGGGCAGAGACACCGGGGAGCTGTTTTTT; CDR3: CASSPPGGRDTGELFF
V: TRBV2; J: TRBJ1-5; size: few; D: NA; DNA: TGTGCCAGCAGTAATGAGTCCCCGGGGCCCCAGCATTTT; CDR3: CASSNESPGPQHF
V: TRBV24-1; J: TRBJ1-4; size: once; D: NA; DNA: TGTGCCACCAGTGATACTACAGGGAAGGAAGAAAAACTGTTTTTT; CDR3: CATSDTTGKEEKLFF
V: TRBV5-1; J: TRBJ2-4; size: NA; D: NA; DNA: TGCGCCAGCAGCTTGGGGCTGGGGGGCATTCAGTACTTC; CDR3: CASSLGLGGIQYF
V: TRBV28; J: TRBJ1-5; size: once; D: TRBD1; DNA: TGTGCCAGCGTACGATGGACAGGAGGGGCTTGGTCTAGCAATCAGCCCCAGCATTTT; CDR3: CASVRWTGGAWSSNQPQHF
V: TRBV9; J: TRBJ2-5; size: NA; D: TRBD1; DNA: TGTGCCAGCAGCGCCAGACAGGGGGAGGTCGAGACCCAGTACTTC; CDR3: CASSARQGEVETQYF
V: TRBV7-9; J: TRBJ2-4; size: NA; D: TRBD1; DNA: TGTGCCAGCGCTCGGGCAGGGGGCGCAAAAAACATTCAGTACTTC; CDR3: CASARAGGAKNIQYF
V: TRBV6-6; J: TRBJ1-6; size: NA; D: NA; DNA: TGTGCCAGCAGTTCTAGGACAGATTCACCCCTCCACTTT; CDR3: CASSSRTDSPLHF
V: TRBV6-2/TRBV6-3; J: TRBJ1-5; size: NA; D: NA; DNA: TGTGCCAGCAGTTACAATGGGGGCGGCAATCAGCCCCAGCATTTT; CDR3: CASSYNGGGNQPQHF
V: TRBV6-5; J: TRBJ1-1; size: NA; D: NA; DNA: TGTGCCAGCAGACTAAATATGAACACTGAAGCTTTCTTT; CDR3: CASRLNMNTEAFF
V: TRBV30; J: TRBJ1-1; size: NA; D: NA; DNA: TGTGCCTACACTGGGAGAATGAACACTGAAGCTTTCTTT; CDR3: CAYTGRMNTEAFF
V: TRBV27; J: TRBJ2-3; size: NA; D: TRBD1; DNA: TGTGCCAGCCAGAAGGGGGCCCGCACAGATACGCAGTATTTT; CDR3: CASQKGARTDTQYF
V: TRBV4-2; J: TRBJ2-2; size: NA; D: TRBD2; DNA: TGTGCCAGCAGCCGAGAAGGGGCTAGCGGGGGGGCTAACGGGGAGCTGTTTTTT; CDR3: CASSREGASGGANGELFF
V: TRBV2; J: TRBJ1-2; size: once; D: NA; DNA: TGTGCCAGCACTAACTTACAGGCTAACTATGGCTACACCTTC; CDR3: CASTNLQANYGYTF
V: TRBV6-2/TRBV6-3; J: TRBJ1-1; size: NA; D: NA; DNA: TGTGCCAGCAGCCCCGGGACTCCAGGGCGGGCTTTCTTT; CDR3: CASSPGTPGRAFF